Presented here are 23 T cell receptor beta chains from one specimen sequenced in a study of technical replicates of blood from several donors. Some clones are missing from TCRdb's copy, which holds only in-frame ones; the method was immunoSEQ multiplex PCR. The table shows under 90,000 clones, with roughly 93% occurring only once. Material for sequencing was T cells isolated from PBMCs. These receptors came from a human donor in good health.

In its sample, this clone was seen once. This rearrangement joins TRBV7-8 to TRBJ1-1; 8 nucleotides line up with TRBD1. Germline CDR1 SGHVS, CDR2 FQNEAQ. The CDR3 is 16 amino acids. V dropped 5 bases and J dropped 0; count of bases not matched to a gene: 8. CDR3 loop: CASSATGAPVNTEAFF. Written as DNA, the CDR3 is TGTGCCAGCAGCGCGACAGGGGCCCCCGTGAACACTGAAGCTTTCTTT.

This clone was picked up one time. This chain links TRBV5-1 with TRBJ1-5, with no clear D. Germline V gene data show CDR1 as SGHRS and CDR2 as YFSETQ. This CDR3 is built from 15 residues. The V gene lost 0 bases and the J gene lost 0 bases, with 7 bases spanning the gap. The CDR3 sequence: CASSLASGSNQPQHF. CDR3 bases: TGCGCCAGCAGCTTGGCATCGGGTAGCAATCAGCCCCAGCATTTT.

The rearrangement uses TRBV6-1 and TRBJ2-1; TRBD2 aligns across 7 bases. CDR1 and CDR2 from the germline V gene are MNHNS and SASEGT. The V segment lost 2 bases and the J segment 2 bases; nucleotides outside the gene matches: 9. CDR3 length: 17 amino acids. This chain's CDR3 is CASSERWRGMTYNEQFF. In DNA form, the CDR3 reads TGTGCCAGCAGTGAAAGGTGGCGGGGGATGACCTACAATGAGCAGTTCTTC.

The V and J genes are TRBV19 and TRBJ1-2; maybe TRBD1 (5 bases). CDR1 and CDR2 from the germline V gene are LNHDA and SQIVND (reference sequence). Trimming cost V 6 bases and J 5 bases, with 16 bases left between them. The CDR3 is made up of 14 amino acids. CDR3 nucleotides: TGTGCCAGTAGCCGCCCGACAGTCAAGTATGGCTACACCTTC. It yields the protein CASSRPTVKYGYTF.

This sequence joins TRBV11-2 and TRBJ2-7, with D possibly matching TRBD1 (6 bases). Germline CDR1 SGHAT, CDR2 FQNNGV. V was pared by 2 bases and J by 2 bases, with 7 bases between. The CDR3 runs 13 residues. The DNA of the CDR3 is TGTGCCAGCAGCTTACAGGGGACCTACGAGCAGTACTTC. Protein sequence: CASSLQGTYEQYF.

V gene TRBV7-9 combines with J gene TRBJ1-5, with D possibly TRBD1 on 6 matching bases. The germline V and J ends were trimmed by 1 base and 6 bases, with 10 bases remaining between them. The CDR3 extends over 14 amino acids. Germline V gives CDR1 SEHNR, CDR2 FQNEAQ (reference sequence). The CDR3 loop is CASSLEGGVQPQHF. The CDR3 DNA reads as TGTGCCAGCAGCTTAGAGGGGGGGGTTCAGCCCCAGCATTTT.

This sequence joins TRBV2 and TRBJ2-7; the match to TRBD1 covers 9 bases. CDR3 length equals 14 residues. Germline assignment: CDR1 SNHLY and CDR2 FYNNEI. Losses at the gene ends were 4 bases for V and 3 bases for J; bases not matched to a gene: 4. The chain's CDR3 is CASSVGTGNYEQYF. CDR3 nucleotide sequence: TGTGCCAGCAGTGTCGGGACAGGGAACTACGAGCAGTACTTC.

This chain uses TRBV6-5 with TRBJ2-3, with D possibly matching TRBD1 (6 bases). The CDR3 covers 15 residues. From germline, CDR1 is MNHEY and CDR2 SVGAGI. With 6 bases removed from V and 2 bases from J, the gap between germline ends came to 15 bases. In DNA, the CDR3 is TGTGCCAGCAGGACAACAGGGACCTACACAGATACGCAGTATTTT. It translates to CASRTTGTYTDTQYF.

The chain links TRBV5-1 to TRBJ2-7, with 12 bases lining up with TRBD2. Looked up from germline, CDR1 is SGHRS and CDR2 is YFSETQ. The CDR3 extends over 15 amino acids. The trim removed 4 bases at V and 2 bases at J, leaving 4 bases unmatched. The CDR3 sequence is CASSNGLAGTYEQYF. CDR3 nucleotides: TGCGCCAGCAGCAACGGACTAGCGGGAACCTACGAGCAGTACTTC.

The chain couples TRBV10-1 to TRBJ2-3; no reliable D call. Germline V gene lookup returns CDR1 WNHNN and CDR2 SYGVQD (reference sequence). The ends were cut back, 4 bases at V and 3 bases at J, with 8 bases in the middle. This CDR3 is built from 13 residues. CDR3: CASSGTGTDTQYF. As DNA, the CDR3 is TGCGCCAGCAGTGGAACCGGGACAGATACGCAGTATTTT.

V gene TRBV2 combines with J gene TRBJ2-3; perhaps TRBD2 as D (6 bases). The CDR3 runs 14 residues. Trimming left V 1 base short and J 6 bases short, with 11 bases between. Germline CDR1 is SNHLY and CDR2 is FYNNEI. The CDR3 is CASSEGDLGDTQYF. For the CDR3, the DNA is TGTGCCAGCAGTGAAGGGGACTTAGGGGATACGCAGTATTTT.

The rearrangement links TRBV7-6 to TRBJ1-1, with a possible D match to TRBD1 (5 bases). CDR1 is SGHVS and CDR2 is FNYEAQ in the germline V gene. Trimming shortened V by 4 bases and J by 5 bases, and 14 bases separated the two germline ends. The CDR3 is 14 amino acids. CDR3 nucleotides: TGTGCCAGCAGCTCCACGACAGTGGGTACTGAAGCTTTCTTT. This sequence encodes CASSSTTVGTEAFF. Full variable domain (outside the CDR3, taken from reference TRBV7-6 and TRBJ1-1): GAGVSQSPRYKVTKRGQDVALRCDPISGHVSLYWYRQALGQGPEFLTYFNYEAQQDKSGLPNDRFSAERPEGSISTLTIQRTEQRDSAMYRCASSSTTVGTEAFFGQGTRLTVV.

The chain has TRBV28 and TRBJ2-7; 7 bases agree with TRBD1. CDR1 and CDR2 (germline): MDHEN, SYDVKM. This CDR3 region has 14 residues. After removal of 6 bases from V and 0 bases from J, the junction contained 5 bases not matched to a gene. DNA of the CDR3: TGTGCCAGCAGGATCCGGGACAGCTCCTACGAGCAGTACTTC. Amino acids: CASRIRDSSYEQYF.

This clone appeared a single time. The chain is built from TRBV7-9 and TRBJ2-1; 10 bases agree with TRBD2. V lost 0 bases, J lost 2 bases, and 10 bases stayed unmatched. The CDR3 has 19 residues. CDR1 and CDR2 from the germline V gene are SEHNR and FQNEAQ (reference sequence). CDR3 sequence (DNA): TGTGCCAGCAGCTTAGCGGGGCTAGCGGGGGCCCTCCCCTACAATGAGCAGTTCTTC. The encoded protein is CASSLAGLAGALPYNEQFF.

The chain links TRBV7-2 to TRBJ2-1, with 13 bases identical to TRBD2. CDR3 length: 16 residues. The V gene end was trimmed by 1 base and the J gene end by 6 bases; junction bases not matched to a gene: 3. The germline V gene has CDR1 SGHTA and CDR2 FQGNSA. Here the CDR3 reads CASSLVGLAGANEQFF. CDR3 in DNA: TGTGCCAGCAGCTTAGTCGGACTAGCGGGAGCCAATGAGCAGTTCTTC. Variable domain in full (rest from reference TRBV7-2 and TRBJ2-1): GAGVSQSPSNKVTEKGKDVELRCDPISGHTALYWYRQSLGQGLEFLIYFQGNSAPDKSGLPSDRFSAERTGGSVSTLTIQRTQQEDSAVYLCASSLVGLAGANEQFFGPGTRLTVL.

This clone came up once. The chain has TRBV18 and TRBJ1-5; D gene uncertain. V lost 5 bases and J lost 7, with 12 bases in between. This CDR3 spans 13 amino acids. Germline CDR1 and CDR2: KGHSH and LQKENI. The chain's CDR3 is CASSDLPIQPQHF. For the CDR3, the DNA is TGTGCCAGCTCAGATCTACCTATCCAGCCCCAGCATTTT.

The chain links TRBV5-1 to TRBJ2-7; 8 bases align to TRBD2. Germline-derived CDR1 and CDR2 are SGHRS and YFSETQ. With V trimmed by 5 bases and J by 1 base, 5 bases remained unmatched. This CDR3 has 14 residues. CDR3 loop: CASSREGQSYEQYF. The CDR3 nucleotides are TGCGCCAGCAGTCGGGAGGGCCAATCCTACGAGCAGTACTTC.

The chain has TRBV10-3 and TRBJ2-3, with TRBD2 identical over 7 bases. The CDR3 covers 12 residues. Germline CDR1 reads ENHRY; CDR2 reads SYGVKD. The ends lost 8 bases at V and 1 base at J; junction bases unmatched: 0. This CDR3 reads CAIGGGTDTQYF. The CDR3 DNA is TGTGCCATCGGGGGGGGCACAGATACGCAGTATTTT.

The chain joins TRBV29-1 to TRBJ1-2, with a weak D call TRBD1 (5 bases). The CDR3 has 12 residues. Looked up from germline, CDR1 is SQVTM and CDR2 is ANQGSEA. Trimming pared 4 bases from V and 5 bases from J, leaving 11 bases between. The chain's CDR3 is CSVVTDAYGYTF. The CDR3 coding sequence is TGCAGCGTTGTGACAGACGCTTATGGCTACACCTTC.

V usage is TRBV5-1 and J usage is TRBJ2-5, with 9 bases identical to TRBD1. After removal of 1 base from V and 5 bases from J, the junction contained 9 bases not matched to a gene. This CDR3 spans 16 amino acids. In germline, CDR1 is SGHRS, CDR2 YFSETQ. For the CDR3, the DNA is TGCGCCAGCAGCTTGTTGGGGACAGGGCCAGGGGAGACCCAGTACTTC. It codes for CASSLLGTGPGETQYF.

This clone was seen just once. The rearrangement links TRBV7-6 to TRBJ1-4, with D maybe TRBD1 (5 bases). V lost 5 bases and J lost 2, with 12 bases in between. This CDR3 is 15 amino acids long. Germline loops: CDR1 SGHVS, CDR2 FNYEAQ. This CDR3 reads CASSLDRQTNEKLFF. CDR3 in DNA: TGTGCCAGCAGCCTCGATAGACAGACTAATGAAAAACTGTTTTTT.

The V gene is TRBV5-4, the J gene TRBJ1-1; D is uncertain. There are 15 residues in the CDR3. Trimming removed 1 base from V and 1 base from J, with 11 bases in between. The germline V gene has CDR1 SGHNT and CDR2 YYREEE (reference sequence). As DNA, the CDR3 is TGTGCCAGCAGCTTGCCACAGCCCAAGAACACTGAAGCTTTCTTT. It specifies CASSLPQPKNTEAFF.

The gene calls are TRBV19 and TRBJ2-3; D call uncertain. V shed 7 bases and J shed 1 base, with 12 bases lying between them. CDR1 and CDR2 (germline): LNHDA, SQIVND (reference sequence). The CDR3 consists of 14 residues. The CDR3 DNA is TGTGCCAGTAATAAACCCCCAGGCACAGATACGCAGTATTTT. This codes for CASNKPPGTDTQYF.